One sample yielded the 26 T cell receptor beta chains listed below, sequenced in a study of beta chain features in type 1 diabetes. These receptors' antigens are unknown. Study findings and constraints: A moderate, significant TCRB CDR3 shortening appeared in type 1 diabetes across four CD4+ subsets.

The entirety of the isolated RNA underwent reverse transcription, so expressed TCRB transcripts were sequenced. Assay: immunoSEQ multiplex PCR; the TCRdb copy retains only in-frame clones and omits some. The table lists some 44,000 clones, roughly 68% of them singletons. Sequenced: Tregs from blood. The receptor source for this set is a young woman with type 1 diabetes.

The rearrangement joins TRBV7-2 to TRBJ1-4; 7 bases map to TRBD1. V lost 1 base and J lost 5; bases outside the gene matches: 13. Germline CDR1 and CDR2: SGHTA and FQGNSA. The CDR3 has 18 residues. CDR3 loop: CASSLVLAGGGKNEKLFF. The CDR3 nucleotides are TGTGCCAGCAGCTTAGTTCTCGCAGGGGGTGGTAAAAATGAAAAACTGTTTTTT.

This clone was seen only a few times. The rearrangement joins TRBV7-2 to TRBJ2-7; 7 nucleotides line up with TRBD2. V trimming: 0 bases; J trimming: 3 bases; junction bases outside the gene matches: 11. The germline V gene has CDR1 SGHTA and CDR2 FQGNSA. The CDR3 runs 17 residues. The CDR3 DNA sequence: TGTGCCAGCAGCTTAGCTCCGGGGGGAGTGTTTTTCTACGAGCAGTACTTC. This encodes CASSLAPGGVFFYEQYF. The full variable domain, its missing parts supplied by reference TRBV7-2 and TRBJ2-7, is GAGVSQSPSNKVTEKGKDVELRCDPISGHTALYWYRQSLGQGLEFLIYFQGNSAPDKSGLPSDRFSAERTGGSVSTLTIQRTQQEDSAVYLCASSLAPGGVFFYEQYFGPGTRLTVT.

The V call is TRBV6-1, the J call TRBJ1-2, with unresolved D. Germline V CDR1 and CDR2: MNHNS, SASEGT. The CDR3 runs to 13 residues. The germline V and J ends were trimmed by 7 bases and 8 bases, with 17 bases remaining between them. CDR3 sequence: CASKAEVVRGYTF. The CDR3 DNA reads TGTGCCAGCAAAGCGGAGGTGGTGAGGGGCTACACCTTC.

The chain couples TRBV29-1 to TRBJ2-3, with D maybe TRBD1 (5 bases). The germline V and J ends were trimmed by 6 bases and 0 bases, with 13 bases remaining between them. The CDR3 spans 14 residues. Per germline, CDR1 SQVTM and CDR2 ANQGSEA. The CDR3 DNA reads TGCAGCGTCAGGGTTACTCCTAGCACAGATACGCAGTATTTT. This codes for CSVRVTPSTDTQYF.

The rearrangement joins TRBV19 to TRBJ1-2, with 7 nucleotides matching TRBD1. Germline CDR1 reads LNHDA; CDR2 reads SQIVND (reference sequence). Trimming took 4 bases from V and 1 from J; bases not matched to a gene: 0. The CDR3 has 13 amino acids. In DNA form, the CDR3 reads TGTGCCAGTAGTAGGGACAGTAACTATGGCTACACCTTC. Residues: CASSRDSNYGYTF.

The chain is built from TRBV29-1 and TRBJ2-3; D gene uncertain. Germline lookup yields CDR1 SQVTM and CDR2 ANQGSEA. This CDR3 has 12 residues. V gave up 3 bases and J gave up 2 bases, with 6 bases separating them. The CDR3 nucleotides read TGCAGCGTTGACCAGATCACAGATACGCAGTATTTT. This translates into CSVDQITDTQYF.

The chain employs TRBV7-2 and TRBJ2-1; 7 nucleotides line up with TRBD2. After removal of 5 bases from V and 10 bases from J, the junction contained 11 bases not matched to a gene. The CDR3 is 14 residues long. Germline V gene data show CDR1 as SGHTA and CDR2 as FQGNSA. DNA of the CDR3: TGTGCCAGCAGCCCACAACTGGGGGGACTAGAGCAGTTCTTC. It translates to CASSPQLGGLEQFF.

This clone was recorded a few times. The J gene is TRBJ2-1, the V gene TRBV7-2; 10 bases line up with TRBD1. CDR3 size: 14 residues. The germline gives CDR1 SGHTA, CDR2 FQGNSA. V shed 5 bases and J 5 bases; nucleotides not matched to a gene: 3. The CDR3 region is CASSGTGVHNEQFF. The CDR3 DNA reads as TGTGCCAGCAGCGGGACAGGGGTGCACAATGAGCAGTTCTTC. Complete variable domain (other parts from reference TRBV7-2 and TRBJ2-1): GAGVSQSPSNKVTEKGKDVELRCDPISGHTALYWYRQSLGQGLEFLIYFQGNSAPDKSGLPSDRFSAERTGGSVSTLTIQRTQQEDSAVYLCASSGTGVHNEQFFGPGTRLTVL.

The rearrangement uses TRBV7-9 and TRBJ1-5; D might be TRBD1 (5 bases). This CDR3 has 14 residues. The germline V gene encodes CDR1 SEHNR and CDR2 FQNEAQ (reference sequence). Trimming pared 2 bases from V and 1 base from J, leaving 6 bases between. The CDR3 region has the DNA TGTGCCAGCAGCTTAAGGGGCAGCAATCAGCCCCAGCATTTT. This gives the protein CASSLRGSNQPQHF.

The chain is built from TRBV4-1 and TRBJ2-5, with 10 nucleotides matching TRBD2. This CDR3 contains 18 residues. V lost 0 bases, J lost 5 bases, and 12 bases stayed unmatched. Germline CDR1 is MGHRA and CDR2 is YSYEKL. The CDR3 spells CASSQDPSGRARWETQYF. Written as DNA, the CDR3 is TGCGCCAGCAGCCAAGATCCCAGCGGGAGGGCCCGGTGGGAGACCCAGTACTTC.

The rearrangement uses TRBV4-3 and TRBJ2-4; D uncertain. With 0 bases removed from V and 6 bases from J, the gap between germline ends came to 12 bases. CDR3 size: 15 residues. The germline V gene encodes CDR1 LGHNA and CDR2 YSLEER. Here the CDR3 reads CASSQEGWAPNIQYF. DNA for the CDR3: TGCGCCAGCAGCCAAGAGGGCTGGGCCCCAAACATTCAGTACTTC.

CDR3 sequence: CASRGQGAYEQYF. CDR3 sequence (DNA): TGTGCCAGCCGCGGACAGGGGGCTTACGAGCAGTACTTC. The J gene is TRBJ2-5, the V gene TRBV2, with 11 bases identical to TRBD1. The end of the DNA is better explained by TRBJ2-7, so the J call may be wrong. Looked up from germline, CDR1 is SNHLY and CDR2 is FYNNEI. The CDR3 spans 13 residues.

The chain has TRBV6-6 and TRBJ2-3; 8 bases fit TRBD2. The CDR3 has 15 amino acids. V lost 7 bases to trimming and J lost 2 bases; unmatched junction nucleotides: 8. The germline gives CDR1 MNHNY, CDR2 SVGAGI (reference sequence). CDR3 residues: CASTHLRGDTDTQYF. As DNA, the CDR3 is TGTGCCAGCACTCATCTGCGGGGGGACACAGATACGCAGTATTTT.

This clone came up a few times. As DNA, the CDR3 is TGTGCCAGCACCCCACCCATCCGTGCCACTCCCTACGAGCAGTACTTC. Its translation: CASTPPIRATPYEQYF. The V gene is TRBV7-9, the J gene TRBJ2-7; D remains ambiguous. This CDR3 is 16 amino acids long. Deletions cut 7 bases from V and 2 bases from J, with 21 bases between. The germline V gene encodes CDR1 SEHNR and CDR2 FQNEAQ (reference sequence).

V and J are TRBV5-1 and TRBJ2-1; 7 bases align to TRBD2. Germline CDR1 and CDR2: SGHRS and YFSETQ. The CDR3 is made up of 13 amino acids. V lost 0 bases and J lost 10; bases outside the gene matches: 4. The CDR3 nucleotides are TGCGCCAGCAGCTTGGCCGGGAGGAGGGAGCAGTTCTTC. This encodes CASSLAGRREQFF.

V is TRBV10-2 and J is TRBJ2-2; TRBD2 is a possible D gene (7 bases). Deletions cut 4 bases from V and 3 bases from J, with 12 bases between. Germline V lookup: CDR1 WSHSY, CDR2 SAAADI. The CDR3 length is 15 residues. CDR3 amino acids: CASSVGGRYTGELFF. As DNA, the CDR3 is TGCGCCAGCAGTGTCGGGGGGCGATACACCGGGGAGCTGTTTTTT.

CDR3 DNA: TGCGCCAGCAGCCAACAACCGGGACAGGGGGGCGAGCAGTACTTC. Residues: CASSQQPGQGGEQYF. The gene calls are TRBV4-3 and TRBJ2-7; 11 bases agree with TRBD1. The CDR3 is 15 residues long. The germline V gene has CDR1 LGHNA and CDR2 YSLEER. Trimming at V came to 2 bases and at J to 6 bases, leaving 6 bases not matched to a gene.

The chain links TRBV5-4 to TRBJ1-1; a weak D match, TRBD1 (6 bases). In germline, CDR1 is SGHNT, CDR2 YYREEE (reference sequence). This CDR3 spans 16 amino acids. The V end lost 2 bases, the J end lost 4 bases, and 18 bases lay between the germline ends. The CDR3 is CASSLGRGSRSTEAFF. The CDR3 DNA sequence: TGTGCCAGCAGCTTAGGCAGGGGCAGCAGAAGCACTGAAGCTTTCTTT. Full variable domain (missing parts from reference TRBV5-4 and TRBJ1-1): ETGVTQSPTHLIKTRGQQVTLRCSSQSGHNTVSWYQQALGQGPQFIFQYYREEENGRGNFPPRFSGLQFPNYSSELNVNALELDDSALYLCASSLGRGSRSTEAFFGQGTRLTVV.

The chain recombines TRBV28 with TRBJ2-1; tentative D call: TRBD1 (5 bases). CDR1 is MDHEN, CDR2 SYDVKM, per germline. Trimming stripped 7 bases from V and 9 bases from J, with 16 bases between. CDR3 length equals 13 residues. CDR3 sequence reads: CASTPFRGSEQFF. The DNA for the CDR3 is TGTGCCAGCACCCCCTTTAGGGGTAGTGAGCAGTTCTTC.

This chain links TRBV30 with TRBJ1-6; D not certain. Deletions cut 0 bases from V and 7 bases from J, with 7 bases between. Per the germline V gene, CDR1 is GTSNPN and CDR2 is SVGIG (reference sequence). This CDR3 has 13 amino acids. CDR3 loop: CAWSVRGNSPLHF. In DNA form, the CDR3 reads TGTGCCTGGAGTGTACGAGGGAATTCACCCCTCCACTTT.

This sequence joins TRBV7-9 and TRBJ2-3; TRBD2 agrees at 8 bases. The V gene's germline CDR1 is SEHNR and CDR2 FQNEAQ (reference sequence). V was pared by 3 bases and J by 5 bases, with 7 bases of the junction left unmatched. This CDR3 has 15 residues. The CDR3 nucleotides read TGTGCCAGCAGCTTCCCAGGCCTAGCGGGAGATACGCAGTATTTT. The encoded protein is CASSFPGLAGDTQYF.

The chain uses TRBV25-1 and TRBJ2-3, with 8 positions matching TRBD2. The CDR3 runs to 17 residues. J was trimmed by 6 bases and V by 2 bases; bases with no gene match: 13. The germline V gene has CDR1 MGHDK and CDR2 SYGVNS. The CDR3 loop is CASSEHSTRGAGDTQYF. The CDR3 bases are TGTGCCAGCAGTGAACACTCAACGCGGGGGGCAGGGGATACGCAGTATTTT.

CDR3 bases: TGTGCCAGCAGCTTAGGGTACCTAGCGGGAGATGAGCAGTTCTTC. Encoded protein: CASSLGYLAGDEQFF. This chain joins TRBV11-2 and TRBJ2-1, with 10 bases aligning to TRBD2. Germline CDR1 and CDR2: SGHAT and FQNNGV. With 1 base clipped from V and 8 bases from J, the junction kept 5 bases outside the gene matches. This CDR3 spans 15 amino acids.

V gene TRBV5-1 combines with J gene TRBJ2-1, with D maybe TRBD2 (5 bases). The V end lost 0 bases, the J end lost 2 bases, and 9 bases lay between the germline ends. CDR1 and CDR2 (germline): SGHRS, YFSETQ. The CDR3 runs to 15 residues. This chain's CDR3 is CASSLGAVTYNEQFF. The CDR3 nucleotides are TGCGCCAGCAGCTTGGGAGCGGTAACCTACAATGAGCAGTTCTTC.

The J gene is TRBJ2-7, the V gene TRBV19, with TRBD1 identical over 8 bases. This CDR3 region has 13 residues. Germline lookup yields CDR1 LNHDA and CDR2 SQIVND (reference sequence). V shed 5 bases and J 3 bases; nucleotides not matched to a gene: 3. CDR3 nucleotides: TGTGCCAGTAGTGGCGGACAGGGCTACGAGCAGTACTTC. This sequence encodes CASSGGQGYEQYF.

The V and J genes are TRBV5-1 and TRBJ2-7, with 8 nucleotides matching TRBD1. V dropped 4 bases and J dropped 6; count of bases not matched to a gene: 6. CDR1 is SGHRS and CDR2 is YFSETQ in the germline V gene. CDR3 length: 13 residues. The CDR3 spells CASSLRGRAEQYF. The CDR3 DNA follows: TGCGCCAGCAGCCTCAGGGGGCGAGCCGAGCAGTACTTC.